This T cell receptor (beta chain) was profiled in a study of blood T cell repertoires in COVID-19. Turning to the study itself: The United States, Italy and Spain were the sources of the acute and convalescent COVID-19 samples. PBMCs, B-cell-depleted T cells, or T cells were the source of the cDNA or gDNA that made up the material.

Original data processing: For nucleated cells, counts were estimated from reference gene primer amplification. Only in-frame clones appear in the TCRdb table, and some are missing; sequencing was by immunoSEQ multiplex PCR. V, J and clone size reflect that table, while D and trimming were determined from the DNA. This table holds 250,000 or so clones, approximately 87% found once. Only one count was recorded for this clone. Trimming took 0 bases from V and 4 from J; bases not matched to a gene: 8. The CDR3 is 17 residues long. CDR1 and CDR2 from the germline V gene are LGHDT and YNNKEL (reference sequence).

Material: peripheral blood. The V and J genes are TRBV3-1 (or the pseudogene TRBV3-2) and TRBJ2-2; 7 nucleotides line up with TRBD1. This sequence was found in a woman between 35 and 50 years old who had recovered from COVID-19. The CDR3 protein is CASSQDQVGQLTGELFF. The DNA for the CDR3 is TGTGCCAGCAGCCAAGATCAAGTGGGACAGCTCACCGGGGAGCTGTTTTTT.